This paragraph covers one T cell receptor beta chain sequence. Its specificity is unknown. Generated by immunoSEQ multiplex PCR, the TCRdb table keeps only in-frame clones and is missing some. The sample records more than 30,000 clones, about four fifths being singletons. The CDR3 consists of 15 residues. Trimming cost V 2 bases and J 0 bases; bases outside gene matches: 2. From germline, CDR1 is MNHEY and CDR2 SMNVEV (reference sequence). This record belongs to a study of vaccination effects on CD4 cells after COVID-19. Study conclusions and caveats: From healthy vaccinees, only 1 of 255 vaccine-induced clones also reacted to common cold coronaviruses. The study dataset contains few convalescent patients and includes no early post-infection timepoints.

Isolation of CD4+ T cells took place after 10 days of culture. Recipients of the vaccine had no prior SARS-CoV-2 infection and negative nucleocapsid antibodies. On day 3 and again on day 7, half the medium was replaced with IL-2 medium. This specimen consisted of CD4+ T cells from PBMCs cultured without peptide, obtained before COVID-19 vaccination. This clonotype originated in a human donor who received a COVID-19 vaccine. The V gene is TRBV27, the J gene TRBJ2-7; 9 bases agree with TRBD2. Here the CDR3 reads CASSLALAGSYEQYF. The CDR3 DNA reads TGTGCCAGCAGTTTAGCACTAGCGGGCTCCTACGAGCAGTACTTC.